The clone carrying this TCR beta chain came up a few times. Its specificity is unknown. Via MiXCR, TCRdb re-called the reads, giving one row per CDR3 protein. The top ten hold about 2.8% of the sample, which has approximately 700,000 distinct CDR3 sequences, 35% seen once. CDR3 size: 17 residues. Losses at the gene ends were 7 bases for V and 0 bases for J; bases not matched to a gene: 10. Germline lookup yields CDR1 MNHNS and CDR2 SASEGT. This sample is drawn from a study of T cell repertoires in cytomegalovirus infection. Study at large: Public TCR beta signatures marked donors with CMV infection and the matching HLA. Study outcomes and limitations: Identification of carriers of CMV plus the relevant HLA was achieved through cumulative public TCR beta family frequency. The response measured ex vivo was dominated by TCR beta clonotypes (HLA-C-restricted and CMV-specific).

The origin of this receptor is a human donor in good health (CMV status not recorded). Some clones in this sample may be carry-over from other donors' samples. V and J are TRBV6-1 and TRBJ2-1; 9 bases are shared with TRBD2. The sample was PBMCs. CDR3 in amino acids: CASIRTSEIFSYNEQFF. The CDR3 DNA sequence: TGTGCCAGCATCCGGACTAGCGAGATATTCTCCTACAATGAGCAGTTCTTC.